This T cell receptor (beta chain) was sequenced in a study of blood T cell repertoires in COVID-19. Across the whole study: COVID-19 samples from acute and convalescent phases originated in the United States, Italy and Spain. T cells, B-cell-depleted T cells, or PBMCs supplied cDNA or gDNA.

The CDR3 extends over 14 amino acids. The V and J ends lost 3 bases and 8 bases respectively, with 11 bases between them. CDR1 is MNHEY and CDR2 is SMNVEV in the germline V gene (reference sequence). In the authors' workflow: Amplification with reference gene primers provided the estimates of nucleated cell counts. Assay: immunoSEQ multiplex PCR; the TCRdb copy retains only in-frame clones and omits some. V and J calls and clone size follow that table, whereas D and trimming were derived from the DNA. This sample has some 110,000 clones, with roughly 80% found just once. The sequenced sample was peripheral blood. V is TRBV27 and J is TRBJ1-6, with unresolved D. This TCR came from a man in his 70s with acute or convalescent COVID-19. CDR3 protein: CASSFGALDSPLHF. CDR3 sequence (DNA): TGTGCCAGCAGTTTCGGAGCCCTCGATTCACCCCTCCACTTT.